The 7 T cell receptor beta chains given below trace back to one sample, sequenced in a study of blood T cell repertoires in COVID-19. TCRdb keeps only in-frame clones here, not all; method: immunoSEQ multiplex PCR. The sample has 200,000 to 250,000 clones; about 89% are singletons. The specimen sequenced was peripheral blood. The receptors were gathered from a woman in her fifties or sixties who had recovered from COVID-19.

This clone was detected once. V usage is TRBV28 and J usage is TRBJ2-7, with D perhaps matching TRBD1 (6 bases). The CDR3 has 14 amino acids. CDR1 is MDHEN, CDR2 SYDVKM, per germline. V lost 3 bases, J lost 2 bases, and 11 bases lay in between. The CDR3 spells CASSFQGSAYEQYF. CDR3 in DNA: TGTGCCAGCAGTTTTCAGGGGAGTGCCTACGAGCAGTACTTC.

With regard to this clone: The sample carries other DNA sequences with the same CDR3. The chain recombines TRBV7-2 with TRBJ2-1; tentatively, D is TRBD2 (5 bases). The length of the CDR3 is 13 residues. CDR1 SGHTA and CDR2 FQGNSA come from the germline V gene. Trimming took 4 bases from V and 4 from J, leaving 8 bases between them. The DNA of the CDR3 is TGTGCCAGCAGCTCCCCGGGGTACAATGAGCAGTTCTTC. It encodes CASSSPGYNEQFF.

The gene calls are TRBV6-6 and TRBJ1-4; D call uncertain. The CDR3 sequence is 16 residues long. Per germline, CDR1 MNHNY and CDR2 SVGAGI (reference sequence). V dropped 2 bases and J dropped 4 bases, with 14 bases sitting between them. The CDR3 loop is CASSYGSGQHNEKLFF. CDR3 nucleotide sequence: TGTGCCAGCAGTTACGGATCTGGGCAGCATAATGAAAAACTGTTTTTT.

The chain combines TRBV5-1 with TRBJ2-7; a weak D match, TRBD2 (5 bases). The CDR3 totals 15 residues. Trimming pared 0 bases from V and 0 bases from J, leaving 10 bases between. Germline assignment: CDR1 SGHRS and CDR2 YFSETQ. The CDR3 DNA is TGCGCCAGCAGCTTGGGGACTGCGAGCTCCTACGAGCAGTACTTC. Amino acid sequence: CASSLGTASSYEQYF.

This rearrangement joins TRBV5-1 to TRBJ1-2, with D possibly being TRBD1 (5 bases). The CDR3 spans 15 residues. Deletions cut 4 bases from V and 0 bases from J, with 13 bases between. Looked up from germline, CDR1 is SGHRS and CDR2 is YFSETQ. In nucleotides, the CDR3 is TGCGCCAGCAGCGGGGGGACGGGAACTAACTATGGCTACACCTTC. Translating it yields CASSGGTGTNYGYTF.

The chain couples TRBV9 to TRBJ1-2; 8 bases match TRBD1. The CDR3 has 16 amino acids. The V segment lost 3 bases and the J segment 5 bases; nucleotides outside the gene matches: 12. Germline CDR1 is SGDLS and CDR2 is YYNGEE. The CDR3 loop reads CASSAGATGVVYGYTF. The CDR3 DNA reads TGTGCCAGCAGCGCAGGGGCGACAGGGGTGGTTTATGGCTACACCTTC.

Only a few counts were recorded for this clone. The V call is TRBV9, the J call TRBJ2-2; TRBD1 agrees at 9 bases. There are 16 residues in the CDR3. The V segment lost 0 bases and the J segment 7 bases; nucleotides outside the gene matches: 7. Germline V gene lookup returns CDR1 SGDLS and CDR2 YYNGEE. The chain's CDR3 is CASSVVGTGFGGELFF. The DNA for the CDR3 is TGTGCCAGCAGCGTAGTTGGGACAGGGTTTGGCGGGGAGCTGTTTTTT.